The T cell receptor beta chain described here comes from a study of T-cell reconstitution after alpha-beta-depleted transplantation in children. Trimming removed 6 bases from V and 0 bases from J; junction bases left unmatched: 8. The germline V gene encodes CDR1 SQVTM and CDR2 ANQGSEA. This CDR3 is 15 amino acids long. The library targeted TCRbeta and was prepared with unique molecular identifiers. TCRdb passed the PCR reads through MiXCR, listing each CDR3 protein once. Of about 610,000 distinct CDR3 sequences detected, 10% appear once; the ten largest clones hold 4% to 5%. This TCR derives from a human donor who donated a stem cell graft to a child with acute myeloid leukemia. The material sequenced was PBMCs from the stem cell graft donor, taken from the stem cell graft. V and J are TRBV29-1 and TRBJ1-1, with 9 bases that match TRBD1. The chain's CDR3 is CSVGTGRALNTEAFF. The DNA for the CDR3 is TGCAGCGTCGGGACAGGGAGAGCCCTGAACACTGAAGCTTTCTTT.